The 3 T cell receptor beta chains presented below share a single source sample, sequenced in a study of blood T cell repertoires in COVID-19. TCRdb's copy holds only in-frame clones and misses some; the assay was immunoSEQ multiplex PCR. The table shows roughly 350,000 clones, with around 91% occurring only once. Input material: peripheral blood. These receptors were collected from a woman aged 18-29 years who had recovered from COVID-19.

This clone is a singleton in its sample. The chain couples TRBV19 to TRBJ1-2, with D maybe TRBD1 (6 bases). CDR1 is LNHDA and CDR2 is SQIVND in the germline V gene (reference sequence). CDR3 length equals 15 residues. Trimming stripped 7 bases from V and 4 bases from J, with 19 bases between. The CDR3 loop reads CASKTGAPNSYGYTF. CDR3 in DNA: TGTGCCAGTAAGACAGGAGCACCGAACTCCTATGGCTACACCTTC.

The CDR3 DNA reads as TGTGCCAGCAGTTCCTTCCTACAGGTTCCCTCCTACAATGAGCAGTTCTTC. This encodes CASSSFLQVPSYNEQFF. V is TRBV27 and J is TRBJ2-1; TRBD1 might be the D (5 bases). CDR1 and CDR2 (germline): MNHEY, SMNVEV (reference sequence). V was shortened by 4 bases and J by 0 bases, with 16 bases between the two germline ends. CDR3 length: 17 residues.

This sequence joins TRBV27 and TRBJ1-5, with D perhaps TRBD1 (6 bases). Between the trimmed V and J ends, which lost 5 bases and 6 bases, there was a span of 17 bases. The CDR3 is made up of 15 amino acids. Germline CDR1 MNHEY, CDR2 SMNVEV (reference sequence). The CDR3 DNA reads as TGTGCCAGCAGTGCAAGTTGGGGGACACTTCAGCCCCAGCATTTT. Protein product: CASSASWGTLQPQHF.